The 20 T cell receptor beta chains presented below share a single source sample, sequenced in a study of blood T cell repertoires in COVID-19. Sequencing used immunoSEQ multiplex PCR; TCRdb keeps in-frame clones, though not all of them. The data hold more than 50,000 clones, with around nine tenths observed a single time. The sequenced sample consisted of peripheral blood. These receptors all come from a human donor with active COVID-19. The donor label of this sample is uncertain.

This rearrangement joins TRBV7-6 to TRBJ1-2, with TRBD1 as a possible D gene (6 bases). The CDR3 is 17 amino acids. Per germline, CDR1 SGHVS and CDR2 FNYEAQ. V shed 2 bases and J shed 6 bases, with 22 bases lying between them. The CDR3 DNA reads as TGTGCCAGCAGCTTATTCTCCAGGGGTTATACGCCCAATGGCTACACCTTC. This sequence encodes CASSLFSRGYTPNGYTF. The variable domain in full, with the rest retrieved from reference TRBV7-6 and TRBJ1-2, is GAGVSQSPRYKVTKRGQDVALRCDPISGHVSLYWYRQALGQGPEFLTYFNYEAQQDKSGLPNDRFSAERPEGSISTLTIQRTEQRDSAMYRCASSLFSRGYTPNGYTFGSGTRLTVV.

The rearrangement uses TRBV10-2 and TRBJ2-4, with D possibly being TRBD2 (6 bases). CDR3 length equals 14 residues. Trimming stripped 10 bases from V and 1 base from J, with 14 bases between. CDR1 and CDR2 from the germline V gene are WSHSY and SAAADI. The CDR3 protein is CATRPGRAKNIQYF. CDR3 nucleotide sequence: TGCGCCACCCGCCCTGGGAGGGCCAAAAACATTCAGTACTTC.

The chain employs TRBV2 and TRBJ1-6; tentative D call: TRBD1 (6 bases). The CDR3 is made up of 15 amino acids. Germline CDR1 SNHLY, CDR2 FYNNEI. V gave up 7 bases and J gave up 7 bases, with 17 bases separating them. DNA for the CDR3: TGTGCCAGCACCGACTGGCAGGGGTCGAATTCACCCCTCCACTTT. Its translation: CASTDWQGSNSPLHF.

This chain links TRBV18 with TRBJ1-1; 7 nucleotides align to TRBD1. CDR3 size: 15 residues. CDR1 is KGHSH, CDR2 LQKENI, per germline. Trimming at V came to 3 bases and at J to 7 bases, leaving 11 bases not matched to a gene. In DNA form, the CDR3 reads TGTGCCAGCTCACCCCGACAGGGAGATTTAGGTGAAGCTTTCTTT. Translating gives CASSPRQGDLGEAFF.

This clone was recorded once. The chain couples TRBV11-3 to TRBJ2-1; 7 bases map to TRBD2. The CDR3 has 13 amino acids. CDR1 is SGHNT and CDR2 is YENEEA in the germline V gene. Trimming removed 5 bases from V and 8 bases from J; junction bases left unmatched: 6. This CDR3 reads CASSMGGGYEQFF. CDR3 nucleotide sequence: TGTGCCAGCAGCATGGGGGGAGGGTATGAGCAGTTCTTC.

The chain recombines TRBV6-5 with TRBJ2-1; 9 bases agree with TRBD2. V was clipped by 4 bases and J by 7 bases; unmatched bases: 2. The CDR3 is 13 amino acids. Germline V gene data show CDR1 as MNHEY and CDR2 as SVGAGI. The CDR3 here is CASSLAGENEQFF. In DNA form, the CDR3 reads TGTGCCAGCAGTTTAGCGGGAGAGAATGAGCAGTTCTTC.

As DNA, the CDR3 is TGTGCCAGCAGTTTCCAGGAGAACACTGAAGCTTTCTTT. Its translation: CASSFQENTEAFF. The chain links TRBV2 to TRBJ1-1; D is uncertain. The germline V gene encodes CDR1 SNHLY and CDR2 FYNNEI. CDR3 size: 13 residues. Trimming cost V 5 bases and J 1 base, with 8 bases left between them.

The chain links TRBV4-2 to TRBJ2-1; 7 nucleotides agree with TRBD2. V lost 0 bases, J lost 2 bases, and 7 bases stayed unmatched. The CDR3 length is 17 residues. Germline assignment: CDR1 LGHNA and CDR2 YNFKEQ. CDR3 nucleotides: TGTGCCAGCAGCCAAGAGGTGGCGGGGAGGGCCTACAATGAGCAGTTCTTC. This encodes CASSQEVAGRAYNEQFF.

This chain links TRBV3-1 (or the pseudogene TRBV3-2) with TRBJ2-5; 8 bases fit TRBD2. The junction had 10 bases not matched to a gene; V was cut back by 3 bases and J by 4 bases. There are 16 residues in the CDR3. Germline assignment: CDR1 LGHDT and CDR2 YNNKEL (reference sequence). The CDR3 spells CASSHHSGGATETQYF. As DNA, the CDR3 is TGTGCCAGCAGCCACCACTCCGGGGGGGCCACAGAGACCCAGTACTTC.

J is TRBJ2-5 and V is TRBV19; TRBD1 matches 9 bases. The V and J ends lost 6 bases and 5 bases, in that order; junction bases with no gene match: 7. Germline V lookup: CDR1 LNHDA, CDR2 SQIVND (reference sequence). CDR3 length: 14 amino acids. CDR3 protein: CASSWDREGETQYF. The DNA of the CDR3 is TGTGCCAGTAGCTGGGACAGGGAAGGGGAGACCCAGTACTTC.

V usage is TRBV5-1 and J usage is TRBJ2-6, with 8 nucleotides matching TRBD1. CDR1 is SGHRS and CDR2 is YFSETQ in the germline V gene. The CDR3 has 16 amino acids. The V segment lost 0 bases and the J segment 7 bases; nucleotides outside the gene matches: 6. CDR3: CASSLVYRGSANVLTF. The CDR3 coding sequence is TGCGCCAGCAGCTTGGTATACAGGGGGTCAGCCAACGTCCTGACTTTC.

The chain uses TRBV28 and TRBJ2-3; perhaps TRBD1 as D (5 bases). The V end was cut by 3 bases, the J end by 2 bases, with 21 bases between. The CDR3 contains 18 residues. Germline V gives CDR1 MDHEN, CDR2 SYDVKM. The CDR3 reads CASSFRLSTGGITDTQYF. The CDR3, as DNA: TGTGCCAGCAGTTTCCGCCTCAGTACAGGCGGAATCACAGATACGCAGTATTTT.

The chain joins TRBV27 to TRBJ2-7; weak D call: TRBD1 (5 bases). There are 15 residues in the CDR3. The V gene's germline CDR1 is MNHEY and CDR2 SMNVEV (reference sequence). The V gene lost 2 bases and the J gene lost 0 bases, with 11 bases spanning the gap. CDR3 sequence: CASSLLSQGSYEQYF. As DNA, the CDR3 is TGTGCCAGCAGTTTACTCTCCCAGGGCTCCTACGAGCAGTACTTC.

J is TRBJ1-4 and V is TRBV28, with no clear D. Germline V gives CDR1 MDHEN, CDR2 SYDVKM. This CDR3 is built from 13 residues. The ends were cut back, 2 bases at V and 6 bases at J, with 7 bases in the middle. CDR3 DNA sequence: TGTGCCAGCAGTTTAGCCGGGGATGAAAAACTGTTTTTT. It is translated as CASSLAGDEKLFF.

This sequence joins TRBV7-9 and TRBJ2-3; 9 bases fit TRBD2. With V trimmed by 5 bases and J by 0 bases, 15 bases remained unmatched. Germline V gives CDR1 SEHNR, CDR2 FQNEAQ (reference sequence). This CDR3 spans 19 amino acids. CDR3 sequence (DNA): TGTGCCAGCAGCAACCGCCCGACTAGCGGAGGGGCTAGCACAGATACGCAGTATTTT. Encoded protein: CASSNRPTSGGASTDTQYF. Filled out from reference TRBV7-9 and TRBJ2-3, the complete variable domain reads DTGVSQNPRHKITKRGQNVTFRCDPISEHNRLYWYRQTLGQGPEFLTYFQNEAQLEKSRLLSDRFSAERPKGSFSTLEIQRTEQGDSAMYLCASSNRPTSGGASTDTQYFGPGTRLTVL.

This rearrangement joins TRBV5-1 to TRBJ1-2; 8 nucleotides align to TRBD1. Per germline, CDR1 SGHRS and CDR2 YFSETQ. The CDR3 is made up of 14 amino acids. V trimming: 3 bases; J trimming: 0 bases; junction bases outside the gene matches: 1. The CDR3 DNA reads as TGCGCCAGCAGCTGGACAGGGTCTAACTATGGCTACACCTTC. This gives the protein CASSWTGSNYGYTF. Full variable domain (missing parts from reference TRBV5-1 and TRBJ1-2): KAGVTQTPRYLIKTRGQQVTLSCSPISGHRSVSWYQQTPGQGLQFLFEYFSETQRNKGNFPGRFSGRQFSNSRSEMNVSTLELGDSALYLCASSWTGSNYGYTFGSGTRLTVV.

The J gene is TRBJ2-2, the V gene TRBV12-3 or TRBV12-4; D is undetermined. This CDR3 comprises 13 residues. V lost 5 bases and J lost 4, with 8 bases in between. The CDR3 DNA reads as TGTGCCAGCAGTCGGGTAATCACCGGGGAGCTGTTTTTT. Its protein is CASSRVITGELFF.

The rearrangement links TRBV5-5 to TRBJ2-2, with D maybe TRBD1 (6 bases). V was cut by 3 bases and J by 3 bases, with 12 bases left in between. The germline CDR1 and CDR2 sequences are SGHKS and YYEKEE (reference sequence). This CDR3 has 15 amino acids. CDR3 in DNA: TGTGCCAGCAGCTGGGGCTCAGGGGACACCGGGGAGCTGTTTTTT. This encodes CASSWGSGDTGELFF.

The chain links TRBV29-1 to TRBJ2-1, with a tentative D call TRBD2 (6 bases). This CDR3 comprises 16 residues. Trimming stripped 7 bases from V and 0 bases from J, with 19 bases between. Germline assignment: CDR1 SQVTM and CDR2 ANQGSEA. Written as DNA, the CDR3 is TGCAGCGATAGGACCGCGGGGATGAGCTCCTACAATGAGCAGTTCTTC. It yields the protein CSDRTAGMSSYNEQFF.

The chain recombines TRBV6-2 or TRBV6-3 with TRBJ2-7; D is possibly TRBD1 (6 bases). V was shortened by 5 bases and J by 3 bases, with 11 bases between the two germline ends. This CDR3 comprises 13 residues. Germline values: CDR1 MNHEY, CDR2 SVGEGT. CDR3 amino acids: CASSRQEHYEQYV. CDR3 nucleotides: TGTGCCAGCAGTCGACAGGAGCACTACGAGCAGTACGTC.